This is a list of T cell receptor beta chains from one sample in a study of tumor-infiltrating lymphocytes in primary liver carcinoma. MiXCR, applied by TCRdb to the multiplex PCR reads, yields one record per CDR3 protein. This table has fewer than 350,000 distinct CDR3 sequences, roughly 60% appearing once. Material: peripheral blood. The receptor source for this set is a man aged 35 to 55 with primary liver carcinoma and hepatitis B virus infection. Both conserved end residues are part of each CDR3. Each record gives: D gene, clone size, J gene, V gene, CDR3 protein, CDR3 DNA. A D gene is named only where the DNA matches it firmly. Part of the rows lack a size; the others show once, few, many or a class for expanded clones.

D gene: NA
clone size: many
J gene: TRBJ2-7
V gene: TRBV7-9
CDR3 protein: CASSPTGEQYF
CDR3 DNA: TGTGCCAGCAGTCCGACAGGCGAGCAGTACTTC

D gene: TRBD1
clone size: once
J gene: TRBJ1-5
V gene: TRBV24-1
CDR3 protein: CATSDFGDSQPQHF
CDR3 DNA: TGTGCCACCAGTGATTTTGGGGACAGCCAGCCCCAGCATTTT

D gene: TRBD1
clone size: NA
J gene: TRBJ2-5
V gene: TRBV12-3/TRBV12-4
CDR3 protein: CASGPRTGGRETQYF
CDR3 DNA: TGTGCCAGCGGGCCTAGGACAGGGGGGAGGGAGACCCAGTACTTC

D gene: NA
clone size: many
J gene: TRBJ1-1
V gene: TRBV29-1
CDR3 protein: CSVRIGDTEAFF
CDR3 DNA: TGCAGCGTTCGGATAGGGGACACTGAAGCTTTCTTT

D gene: NA
clone size: NA
J gene: TRBJ1-4
V gene: TRBV11-2
CDR3 protein: CASSLGGMEIEKLLF
CDR3 DNA: TGTGCCAGCAGCTTAGGAGGGATGGAAATTGAAAAACTGCTTTTT

D gene: NA
clone size: NA
J gene: TRBJ2-1
V gene: TRBV4-3
CDR3 protein: CASNQDRSWFHNEQFF
CDR3 DNA: TGCGCCAGCAACCAAGATAGGAGCTGGTTTCACAATGAGCAGTTCTTC

D gene: NA
clone size: once
J gene: TRBJ2-2
V gene: TRBV7-8
CDR3 protein: CASSLDPTATGELLF
CDR3 DNA: TGTGCCAGCAGCTTAGACCCTACGGCCACCGGGGAGCTGTTATTT

D gene: NA
clone size: few
J gene: TRBJ2-5
V gene: TRBV5-1
CDR3 protein: CASSPTQGAPETQYF
CDR3 DNA: TGCGCCAGCAGCCCAACCCAAGGGGCCCCAGAGACCCAGTACTTC

D gene: TRBD1
clone size: NA
J gene: TRBJ2-2
V gene: TRBV6-1
CDR3 protein: CTSSEQGTGELLF
CDR3 DNA: TGTACCAGCAGTGAACAGGGGACCGGGGAGCTGCTTTTT

D gene: NA
clone size: NA
J gene: TRBJ1-5
V gene: TRBV28
CDR3 protein: CASSLAGSGVLPQHF
CDR3 DNA: TGTGCCAGCAGTTTAGCAGGGTCGGGAGTTCTGCCCCAGCATTTT

D gene: NA
clone size: NA
J gene: TRBJ2-1
V gene: TRBV18
CDR3 protein: CASSPSPPFSGNEQFF
CDR3 DNA: TGTGCCAGCTCACCAAGTCCTCCTTTTTCGGGCAATGAGCAGTTCTTC

D gene: NA
clone size: NA
J gene: TRBJ1-2
V gene: TRBV29-1
CDR3 protein: CSVRIGLSYGYIF
CDR3 DNA: TGCAGCGTTCGGATAGGGTTGAGCTATGGCTACATCTTC

D gene: TRBD2
clone size: NA
J gene: TRBJ2-2
V gene: TRBV5-6
CDR3 protein: CASSLEPSGGSTGELFF
CDR3 DNA: TGTGCCAGCAGCTTGGAGCCTAGCGGGGGATCAACGGGGGAGCTGTTTTTT

D gene: NA
clone size: NA
J gene: TRBJ2-7
V gene: TRBV5-1
CDR3 protein: CASSLGPGGRYEQYF
CDR3 DNA: TGCGCCAGCAGCTTGGGCCCCGGGGGCCGCTACGAGCAGTACTTC

D gene: TRBD2
clone size: many
J gene: TRBJ2-1
V gene: TRBV12-3/TRBV12-4
CDR3 protein: CASRKSGSPYNEQFF
CDR3 DNA: TGTGCCAGCAGAAAAAGCGGGAGCCCCTACAATGAGCAGTTCTTC

D gene: NA
clone size: NA
J gene: TRBJ2-1
V gene: TRBV30
CDR3 protein: CAWSVRDLLPYNEQFF
CDR3 DNA: TGTGCCTGGAGTGTACGGGACCTCCTCCCCTACAATGAGCAGTTCTTC

D gene: NA
clone size: NA
J gene: TRBJ2-1
V gene: TRBV7-2
CDR3 protein: CASSLGLAENYSEQFF
CDR3 DNA: TGTGCCAGCAGCTTAGGACTCGCGGAAAACTACAGTGAGCAGTTCTTC

D gene: NA
clone size: few
J gene: TRBJ2-7
V gene: TRBV4-1
CDR3 protein: CASSQHRDGSYEQYF
CDR3 DNA: TGCGCCAGCAGCCAGCACCGGGACGGGTCCTACGAGCAGTACTTC

D gene: NA
clone size: NA
J gene: TRBJ1-3
V gene: TRBV28
CDR3 protein: CASSQLMGAGNTIYF
CDR3 DNA: TGTGCCAGCAGTCAGCTAATGGGGGCTGGAAACACCATATATTTT

D gene: NA
clone size: NA
J gene: TRBJ2-2
V gene: TRBV6-1
CDR3 protein: CASSERSSRVSGTEELFF
CDR3 DNA: TGTGCCAGCAGTGAAAGATCTAGTAGGGTGTCGGGGACCGAGGAGCTGTTTTTT

D gene: NA
clone size: NA
J gene: TRBJ2-3
V gene: TRBV12-3/TRBV12-4
CDR3 protein: CASSLAVVAQYF
CDR3 DNA: TGTGCCAGCAGTTTAGCGGTAGTGGCGCAGTATTTT

D gene: NA
clone size: NA
J gene: TRBJ1-4
V gene: TRBV14
CDR3 protein: CASSHAIRGDNEKLFF
CDR3 DNA: TGTGCCAGCAGCCACGCTATAAGAGGGGATAATGAAAAACTGTTTTTT

D gene: NA
clone size: NA
J gene: TRBJ1-5
V gene: TRBV6-2/TRBV6-3
CDR3 protein: CAVNRAGGDQPQHF
CDR3 DNA: TGTGCCGTCAATCGGGCCGGGGGCGATCAGCCCCAGCATTTT

D gene: NA
clone size: NA
J gene: TRBJ2-5
V gene: TRBV28
CDR3 protein: CASSQTAPETEYF
CDR3 DNA: TGTGCCAGCAGTCAGACGGCCCCAGAGACCGAGTACTTC

D gene: NA
clone size: few
J gene: TRBJ2-7
V gene: TRBV29-1
CDR3 protein: CSVEDSSPPYEQYF
CDR3 DNA: TGCAGCGTTGAAGACTCCTCTCCCCCTTACGAGCAGTACTTC

D gene: NA
clone size: few
J gene: TRBJ2-1
V gene: TRBV5-1
CDR3 protein: CASSFDRTEAFF
CDR3 DNA: TGCGCCAGCAGCTTCGACAGGACAGAGGCGTTCTTC

D gene: TRBD2
clone size: NA
J gene: TRBJ2-7
V gene: TRBV5-1
CDR3 protein: CASSTGTSTYEQYF
CDR3 DNA: TGCGCCAGCAGCACGGGGACTAGCACCTACGAGCAGTACTTC

D gene: TRBD2
clone size: NA
J gene: TRBJ2-3
V gene: TRBV11-2
CDR3 protein: CASSLTSGTQNTRYF
CDR3 DNA: TGTGCCAGCAGCCTGACTAGCGGGACTCAAAATACGCGGTATTTT

D gene: TRBD1
clone size: NA
J gene: TRBJ1-1
V gene: TRBV4-1
CDR3 protein: CASSLETGALNTETFF
CDR3 DNA: TGCGCCAGCAGCCTCGAGACAGGGGCCCTGAACACCGAAACTTTCTTT

D gene: NA
clone size: many
J gene: TRBJ1-1
V gene: TRBV7-8
CDR3 protein: CASSLSEGNTEAFF
CDR3 DNA: TGTGCCAGCAGCCTTTCGGAGGGGAACACTGAAGCTTTCTTT

D gene: NA
clone size: many
J gene: TRBJ2-2
V gene: TRBV4-1
CDR3 protein: CASSQVWAGKYGELFF
CDR3 DNA: TGCGCCAGCAGCCAAGTATGGGCAGGGAAGTATGGGGAGCTGTTTTTT

D gene: TRBD2
clone size: few
J gene: TRBJ2-1
V gene: TRBV10-1
CDR3 protein: CASSEGSSGSRRYEQFF
CDR3 DNA: TGCGCCAGCAGCGAAGGGTCTAGCGGGAGTAGACGCTATGAGCAGTTCTTC

D gene: TRBD2
clone size: many
J gene: TRBJ2-7
V gene: TRBV6-5
CDR3 protein: CASSISGTSGYEQYF
CDR3 DNA: TGTGCCAGCAGTATATCCGGGACTAGCGGGTATGAGCAGTACTTC

D gene: NA
clone size: NA
J gene: TRBJ2-4
V gene: TRBV4-1
CDR3 protein: CASSQSPGEVKNIQYF
CDR3 DNA: TGCGCCAGCAGCCAATCGCCAGGGGAGGTTAAAAACATTCAGTACTTC

D gene: NA
clone size: NA
J gene: TRBJ2-7
V gene: TRBV6-6
CDR3 protein: CASSYGARGKNEQYF
CDR3 DNA: TGTGCCAGCAGTTATGGTGCACGGGGGAAAAACGAGCAGTACTTC

D gene: TRBD1
clone size: many
J gene: TRBJ1-1
V gene: TRBV11-2
CDR3 protein: CASSPRQGPMAEAFF
CDR3 DNA: TGTGCCAGCAGCCCCCGACAGGGACCCATGGCTGAAGCTTTCTTT

D gene: TRBD1
clone size: few
J gene: TRBJ1-4
V gene: TRBV7-9
CDR3 protein: CASSRQDRPNEKLFF
CDR3 DNA: TGTGCCAGCAGCCGCCAGGACAGGCCGAATGAAAAACTGTTTTTT

D gene: TRBD2
clone size: few
J gene: TRBJ2-7
V gene: TRBV4-1
CDR3 protein: CASSQVATGGYEQYF
CDR3 DNA: TGCGCCAGCAGCCAAGTTGCAACGGGGGGATACGAGCAGTACTTC

D gene: NA
clone size: few
J gene: TRBJ2-1
V gene: TRBV28
CDR3 protein: CASSATYEQFF
CDR3 DNA: TGTGCCAGCAGCGCGACGTATGAGCAGTTCTTC

D gene: NA
clone size: few
J gene: TRBJ2-4
V gene: TRBV7-2
CDR3 protein: CASSRTRDTNIQYF
CDR3 DNA: TGTGCCAGCAGCCGTACCCGGGACACAAACATTCAGTACTTC

D gene: NA
clone size: NA
J gene: TRBJ2-7
V gene: TRBV28
CDR3 protein: CANTPPHQGSYEQYF
CDR3 DNA: TGTGCCAACACCCCCCCTCACCAGGGGTCCTACGAGCAGTACTTC

D gene: TRBD1
clone size: NA
J gene: TRBJ2-7
V gene: TRBV11-1
CDR3 protein: CASRGKRSYKQYF
CDR3 DNA: TGCGCCAGCAGGGGGAAGCGGTCCTACAAGCAGTACTTC

D gene: TRBD1
clone size: NA
J gene: TRBJ1-5
V gene: TRBV6-2/TRBV6-3
CDR3 protein: CASSIKGQVSILGNQPQHF
CDR3 DNA: TGTGCCAGCAGTATCAAGGGACAGGTTTCGATATTGGGCAATCAGCCCCAGCACTTT

D gene: TRBD2
clone size: few
J gene: TRBJ2-1
V gene: TRBV10-3
CDR3 protein: CAISGLAGGYNEQFF
CDR3 DNA: TGTGCCATCAGTGGACTAGCGGGAGGCTACAATGAGCAGTTCTTC

D gene: TRBD2
clone size: NA
J gene: TRBJ2-1
V gene: TRBV11-3
CDR3 protein: CASSQAASGRAEDQFF
CDR3 DNA: TGTGCCAGCAGCCAAGCAGCTAGCGGGAGGGCCGAAGATCAGTTCTTC

D gene: NA
clone size: NA
J gene: TRBJ2-7
V gene: TRBV2
CDR3 protein: CASKGSGPSEQYF
CDR3 DNA: TGTGCCAGCAAAGGTAGCGGCCCGTCCGAGCAGTACTTC

D gene: NA
clone size: many
J gene: TRBJ2-7
V gene: TRBV4-2
CDR3 protein: CASSQGEQDEQYF
CDR3 DNA: TGTGCCAGCAGCCAAGGGGAGCAGGACGAGCAGTACTTC

D gene: TRBD2
clone size: NA
J gene: TRBJ2-7
V gene: TRBV6-5
CDR3 protein: CASKSGSANEQYF
CDR3 DNA: TGTGCCAGCAAAAGCGGGAGTGCTAACGAGCAGTACTTC

D gene: TRBD2
clone size: NA
J gene: TRBJ2-1
V gene: TRBV11-2
CDR3 protein: CTSNSGGRGSSYNEQFF
CDR3 DNA: TGTACCAGCAACTCCGGGGGGAGAGGGAGCTCCTACAATGAGCAGTTCTTC

D gene: NA
clone size: NA
J gene: TRBJ1-5
V gene: TRBV6-5
CDR3 protein: CASSYERGTHPQHF
CDR3 DNA: TGTGCCAGCAGTTACGAACGGGGAACCCATCCCCAGCATTTT

D gene: NA
clone size: many
J gene: TRBJ2-6
V gene: TRBV5-4
CDR3 protein: CASSLGTGANVLTF
CDR3 DNA: TGTGCCAGCAGCTTAGGCACCGGGGCCAACGTCCTGACTTTC

D gene: TRBD1
clone size: NA
J gene: TRBJ1-6
V gene: TRBV6-1
CDR3 protein: CASSEKGTGSNSPLHF
CDR3 DNA: TGTGCCAGCAGTGAAAAGGGGACAGGGAGCAATTCACCCCTCCACTTT

D gene: TRBD1
clone size: NA
J gene: TRBJ1-2
V gene: TRBV6-1
CDR3 protein: CARRRTGGSGYTF
CDR3 DNA: TGTGCCCGCAGGAGGACAGGGGGAAGTGGCTACACCTTC

D gene: NA
clone size: many
J gene: TRBJ1-1
V gene: TRBV29-1
CDR3 protein: CSVEFAFF
CDR3 DNA: TGCAGCGTTGAGTTCGCTTTCTTT

D gene: TRBD1
clone size: NA
J gene: TRBJ2-7
V gene: TRBV5-1
CDR3 protein: CARSLVSTGTGNYEQYF
CDR3 DNA: TGCGCCAGGAGCTTGGTCAGTACCGGGACAGGGAACTACGAGCAGTACTTC

D gene: NA
clone size: NA
J gene: TRBJ2-2
V gene: TRBV6-4
CDR3 protein: CDSSAEGAGELFF
CDR3 DNA: TGTGACAGCAGTGCGGAAGGGGCAGGGGAACTGTTTTTT

D gene: TRBD1
clone size: many
J gene: TRBJ2-5
V gene: TRBV29-1
CDR3 protein: CSVEDRQGRETQYF
CDR3 DNA: TGCAGCGTTGAAGATAGACAGGGGAGGGAGACCCAGTACTTC